These 20 T cell receptor beta chains came from one sample sequenced in a study of cytomegalovirus exposure and HLA in healthy donors. Primers for the PCR totalled 60 Vbeta and 13 Jbeta. Here immunoSEQ multiplex PCR was the method, and the copy in TCRdb shows in-frame clones only, minus some. The sample carries over 70,000 clones, approximately 76% recorded once. The sample consisted of PBMCs. The receptors shown here come from a male donor in good health and CMV-seronegative.

The chain joins TRBV7-8 to TRBJ1-5; D is unresolved. CDR3 length equals 15 residues. V lost 3 bases to trimming and J lost 6 bases, with 15 bases between them. CDR1 is SGHVS and CDR2 is FQNEAQ in the germline V gene. In DNA form, the CDR3 reads TGTGCCAGCAGCTTCGAACTCGGTCTAACTCAGCCCCAGCATTTT. Translated: CASSFELGLTQPQHF.

This clone has only one observation. This rearrangement joins TRBV5-1 to TRBJ2-2, with D uncertain. There are 13 residues in the CDR3. Germline V CDR1 and CDR2: SGHRS, YFSETQ. Trimming pared 0 bases from V and 5 bases from J, leaving 5 bases between. The CDR3 nucleotides are TGCGCCAGCAGCTTGGTCCAGACCGGGGAGCTGTTTTTT. Its protein is CASSLVQTGELFF.

This chain uses TRBV2 with TRBJ2-7; D possibly corresponds to TRBD2 (5 bases). Deletions cut 10 bases from V and 3 bases from J, with 13 bases between. Germline V gene lookup returns CDR1 SNHLY and CDR2 FYNNEI. The CDR3 consists of 12 residues. The CDR3 loop reads CAITAGGYEQYF. CDR3 DNA: TGTGCCATTACTGCCGGAGGCTACGAGCAGTACTTC.

The chain uses TRBV4-3 and TRBJ2-2, with 7 bases lining up with TRBD1. Losses at the gene ends were 0 bases for V and 3 bases for J; bases not matched to a gene: 10. From germline, CDR1 is LGHNA and CDR2 YSLEER. The CDR3 length is 18 residues. The DNA for the CDR3 is TGCGCCAGCAGCCAAGATTGGGACAGACAGACTCACACCGGGGAGCTGTTTTTT. This codes for CASSQDWDRQTHTGELFF.

This clone has just a few counts. The V and J genes are TRBV10-3 and TRBJ2-5; D remains unclear. Trimming cost V 0 bases and J 5 bases, with 13 bases left between them. The CDR3 covers 15 residues. CDR1 is ENHRY, CDR2 SYGVKD, per germline. The CDR3 here is CAISESDLDRETQYF. DNA for the CDR3: TGTGCCATCAGTGAGTCGGATCTAGATCGGGAGACCCAGTACTTC.

This clone was seen more than once but under ten times. This sequence joins TRBV6-5 and TRBJ2-5; a weak D match, TRBD2 (7 bases). The J call is doubtful: the DNA matches TRBJ2-7 better. CDR1 and CDR2 (germline): MNHEY, SVGAGI. The CDR3 sequence is 16 residues long. The CDR3 nucleotides read TGTGCCAGCAGTTACGAGCCGGGCGGGGGCAACTACGAGCAGTACTTC. It encodes CASSYEPGGGNYEQYF.

The V gene is TRBV11-2, the J gene TRBJ2-2, with TRBD2 matching 7 bases. Trimming cost V 1 base and J 5 bases; bases outside gene matches: 10. The germline V gene has CDR1 SGHAT and CDR2 FQNNGV. CDR3 size: 17 residues. This CDR3 reads CASSLVASGTRTGELFF. CDR3 DNA sequence: TGTGCCAGCAGCTTAGTAGCCAGCGGGACGAGAACCGGGGAGCTGTTTTTT.

V usage is TRBV19 and J usage is TRBJ2-7; the D gene is possibly TRBD2 (5 bases). Trimming took off 5 bases at V and 4 bases at J, with 12 bases between the two ends. The CDR3 has 13 residues. CDR1 LNHDA and CDR2 SQIVND come from the germline V gene (reference sequence). The CDR3 spells CASSWGGGYEQYF. CDR3 nucleotide sequence: TGTGCCAGTAGTTGGGGTGGCGGGTACGAGCAGTACTTC.

V is TRBV7-2 and J is TRBJ2-7; 8 positions match TRBD1. CDR3 size: 11 residues. Germline V gives CDR1 SGHTA, CDR2 FQGNSA. The CDR3 spells CAIQGVHEQYF. DNA of the CDR3: TGTGCTATACAGGGGGTACACGAGCAGTACTTC. Supplemented by reference TRBV7-2 and TRBJ2-7, the full variable domain reads GAGVSQSPSNKVTEKGKDVELRCDPISGHTALYWYRQSLGQGLEFLIYFQGNSAPDKSGLPSDRFSAERTGGSVSTLTIQRTQQEDSAVYLCAIQGVHEQYFGPGTRLTVT.

The rearrangement uses TRBV18 and TRBJ1-1, with TRBD1 as a possible D gene (6 bases). Looked up from germline, CDR1 is KGHSH and CDR2 is LQKENI. There are 16 residues in the CDR3. V was cut by 3 bases and J by 4 bases, with 18 bases left in between. The CDR3 DNA is TGTGCCAGCTCACCCGGCAGGGGAGATTTGTCCACTGAAGCTTTCTTT. It yields the protein CASSPGRGDLSTEAFF.

The V gene is TRBV6-5, the J gene TRBJ1-5, with no clear D. Trimming left V 0 bases short and J 2 bases short, with 8 bases between. This CDR3 comprises 15 residues. Germline CDR1 and CDR2: MNHEY and SVGAGI. CDR3 loop: CASSYSRFGNQPQHF. The CDR3 DNA follows: TGTGCCAGCAGTTACTCCAGGTTTGGCAATCAGCCCCAGCATTTT.

This chain uses TRBV6-6 with TRBJ1-1; D not certain. The CDR3 consists of 15 residues. CDR1 and CDR2 from the germline V gene are MNHNY and SVGAGI (reference sequence). Trimming cost V 0 bases and J 5 bases, with 13 bases left between them. This chain's CDR3 is CASSYSKSGETEAFF. CDR3 in DNA: TGTGCCAGCAGTTACTCGAAGAGCGGGGAGACTGAAGCTTTCTTT.

The J gene is TRBJ2-3, the V gene TRBV5-6, with 10 bases fitting TRBD1. J gave up 5 bases and V 3 bases, and 3 bases lay outside the gene matches. CDR1 is SGHDT, CDR2 YYEEEE, per germline. The CDR3 is made up of 14 amino acids. The CDR3 region has the DNA TGTGCCAGCAGCTCCGACAGGGGGCGAGATACGCAGTATTTT. Translating it yields CASSSDRGRDTQYF.

The rearrangement uses TRBV5-8 and TRBJ1-1; tentatively, D is TRBD1 (6 bases). Per the germline V gene, CDR1 is SGHTS and CDR2 is YDEGEE. V was pared by 5 bases and J by 4 bases, with 15 bases between. This CDR3 contains 14 residues. CDR3 nucleotides: TGTGCCAGCAGGCCCTTCAGACAGGCCACTGAAGCTTTCTTT. This translates into CASRPFRQATEAFF. The complete variable domain, with remaining parts taken from reference TRBV5-8 and TRBJ1-1, reads EAGVTQSPTHLIKTRGQQATLRCSPISGHTSVYWYQQALGLGLQFLLWYDEGEERNRGNFPPRFSGRQFPNYSSELNVNALELEDSALYLCASRPFRQATEAFFGQGTRLTVV.

The V gene is TRBV4-3, the J gene TRBJ1-2; 9 bases are a match to TRBD1. This CDR3 region has 15 residues. The V gene end was trimmed by 4 bases and the J gene end by 5 bases; junction bases not matched to a gene: 8. Germline V gene data show CDR1 as LGHNA and CDR2 as YSLEER. CDR3 sequence (DNA): TGCGCCAGCAGCCGCTTAGGGACAGGGCGGTATGGCTACACCTTC. It translates to CASSRLGTGRYGYTF.

V gene TRBV28 combines with J gene TRBJ2-7; D is unclear. The CDR3 is 13 amino acids. The germline V gene encodes CDR1 MDHEN and CDR2 SYDVKM. Trimming left V 6 bases short and J 3 bases short, with 12 bases between. The CDR3 region has the DNA TGTGCCAGCAGCCCCCAGGTGGACTACGAGCAGTACTTC. It translates to CASSPQVDYEQYF.

V and J are TRBV25-1 and TRBJ1-1; D call uncertain. In germline, CDR1 is MGHDK, CDR2 SYGVNS. V lost 6 bases and J lost 0, with 11 bases in between. CDR3 size: 14 residues. CDR3 loop: CASSPTRVNTEAFF. The CDR3 coding sequence is TGTGCCAGCAGCCCAACTCGAGTGAACACTGAAGCTTTCTTT.

The CDR3 coding sequence is TGTGCCAGCTCACCCGAAGCCCTAGGGGACTACACCTTC. The encoded protein is CASSPEALGDYTF. The V gene is TRBV18, the J gene TRBJ1-2; tentatively, D is TRBD1 (5 bases). CDR3 length: 13 amino acids. CDR1 KGHSH and CDR2 LQKENI come from the germline V gene. V was clipped by 3 bases and J by 10 bases, with 15 bases between them.

The J gene is TRBJ1-4, the V gene TRBV6-5; weak D call: TRBD1 (5 bases). The CDR3 has 15 amino acids. The V gene lost 5 bases and the J gene lost 1 base, with 11 bases spanning the gap. Germline assignment: CDR1 MNHEY and CDR2 SVGAGI. In nucleotides, the CDR3 is TGTGCCAGCAGTCGTCAGGGTGGAACTAATGAAAAACTGTTTTTT. Translation gives CASSRQGGTNEKLFF.

The V gene is TRBV10-3, the J gene TRBJ2-7, with 8 bases that match TRBD1. V shed 6 bases and J 0 bases; nucleotides not matched to a gene: 4. Germline V gene data show CDR1 as ENHRY and CDR2 as SYGVKD. This CDR3 has 14 residues. Here the CDR3 DNA reads TGTGCCATCAGCGACAGGGGTAGCTCCTACGAGCAGTACTTC. It encodes CAISDRGSSYEQYF.